This T cell receptor beta chain was retrieved from a study of blood T cell repertoires in COVID-19. Study information: PBMCs, B-cell-depleted T cells, or T cells provided the cDNA or gDNA that made up the material.

In the original workflow: Reference gene primer amplification yielded estimated nucleated cell counts. Generated by immunoSEQ multiplex PCR, the TCRdb table keeps only in-frame clones and is missing some. V and J calls plus clone size are reproduced from that table; the DNA served to infer D and trimming. The sample yields some 100,000 clones, approximately 87% seen once. Trimming took 5 bases from V and 2 from J, leaving 10 bases between them. This CDR3 is 13 amino acids long. CDR1 and CDR2 (germline): MNHEY, SMNVEV (reference sequence). This rearrangement joins TRBV27 to TRBJ2-7, with no clear D. The sequence came from an older woman with acute or convalescent COVID-19. The sequencing sample was made of peripheral blood. The CDR3 loop is CASSLAATYEQYF. The CDR3 nucleotides read TGTGCCAGCAGTCTGGCGGCAACCTACGAGCAGTACTTC.